This TCR beta chain comes out of a study of cytomegalovirus exposure and HLA in healthy donors. General study findings and limits: Based on reports, TCR beta sequences accurately predicted HLA-A and HLA-B alleles for most subjects.

PCR was performed using 60 Vbeta and 13 Jbeta primers. Original data processing: Later, tens of millions of unique TCR beta chains were counted in an analysis, and some 11 million of them were shared. Measured with immunoSEQ multiplex PCR; TCRdb has only the in-frame clones, and not every one. Clone size and the V and J calls come from that table; the DNA yielded D and trimming. The table includes around 130,000 clones, around four fifths detected once. This clone was seen just once. Its antigen is unidentified. Germline-derived CDR1 and CDR2 are MDHEN and SYDVKM. The length of the CDR3 is 18 residues.

The sequencing sample was made of PBMCs. The clonotype comes from a male donor in good health and CMV-seropositive. V usage is TRBV28 and J usage is TRBJ2-5; 11 nucleotides line up with TRBD2. With the DNA end fitting TRBJ2-7 better, the J assignment may be wrong. CDR3 in amino acids: CASSSYLLGTSGSYEQYF. The CDR3 DNA follows: TGTGCCAGCAGTTCATACCTATTGGGGACTAGCGGCTCCTACGAGCAGTACTTC.